The 11 T cell receptor beta chains below come from one sample, sequenced in a study of patients and donors after allogeneic stem cell transplantation. TCRdb recomputed calls from the RT-PCR reads with MiXCR, one row per CDR3 protein. This sample has more than 850,000 distinct CDR3 sequences, with about 20% found just once. The sequencing input was blood, either unsorted or a sorted T cell fraction (not recorded which). The origin of the receptors is a human donor who was either an allogeneic HSCT recipient or a stem cell or donor lymphocyte infusion donor (not recorded which). It is not recorded whose cells these are; they may come from a transplant donor.

The genes are TRBV20-1 and TRBJ2-5, with 8 bases aligning to TRBD2. Germline V gene lookup returns CDR1 DFQATT and CDR2 SNEGSKA (reference sequence). V lost 2 bases and J lost 5; bases outside the gene matches: 1. This CDR3 contains 12 residues. CDR3 protein: CSARPGGETQYF. CDR3 coding DNA: TGCAGTGCTAGACCGGGAGGGGAGACCCAGTACTTC.

This clonotype turned up a few times. The CDR3 DNA is TGTGCCAGCTCACGACAGGGACTAGCTGGCTACGAGCAGTACTTC. This gives the protein CASSRQGLAGYEQYF. The chain is built from TRBV18 and TRBJ2-7; TRBD2 agrees at 9 bases. This CDR3 region has 15 residues. Germline assignment: CDR1 KGHSH and CDR2 LQKENI. Trimming at V came to 4 bases and at J to 3 bases, leaving 7 bases not matched to a gene. The full variable domain, in which reference TRBV18 and TRBJ2-7 provide the parts outside the CDR3, is NAGVMQNPRHLVRRRGQEARLRCSPMKGHSHVYWYRQLPEEGLKFMVYLQKENIIDESGMPKERFSAEFPKEGPSILRIQQVVRGDSAAYFCASSRQGLAGYEQYFGPGTRLTVT.

V gene TRBV6-1 combines with J gene TRBJ1-1; perhaps TRBD1 as D (6 bases). The V end lost 8 bases, the J end lost 6 bases, and 16 bases lay between the germline ends. The CDR3 totals 13 residues. Germline values: CDR1 MNHNS, CDR2 SASEGT. CDR3 sequence reads: CASQRGEEAEAFF. CDR3 sequence (DNA): TGTGCCAGCCAAAGGGGGGAGGAGGCTGAAGCTTTCTTT.

The chain joins TRBV18 to TRBJ2-7; TRBD1 aligns across 11 bases. This CDR3 is built from 15 residues. Germline-derived CDR1 and CDR2 are KGHSH and LQKENI. The trim removed 6 bases at V and 1 base at J, leaving 5 bases unmatched. The CDR3 DNA is TGTGCCAGCTCGGAAGGGACAGGGGGGTCCTACGAGCAGTACTTC. It yields the protein CASSEGTGGSYEQYF.

V and J are TRBV5-1 and TRBJ2-1; 9 bases line up with TRBD2. The CDR3 consists of 15 residues. Trimming at V came to 5 bases and at J to 7 bases, leaving 10 bases not matched to a gene. The V gene's germline CDR1 is SGHRS and CDR2 YFSETQ. The CDR3 region is CASRIAGVRVNEQFF. The DNA of the CDR3 is TGCGCCAGCAGAATAGCGGGGGTGAGGGTTAATGAGCAGTTCTTC.

This chain links TRBV21-1 with TRBJ1-5. TRBV21-1 is a pseudogene segment. The CDR3 loop spans 13 amino acids. CDR3 nucleotide sequence: TGTGCCAGGGGCTTTACGGTCAATCAGCCCCAGCATTTT. Translating gives CARGFTVNQPQHF.

The chain employs TRBV29-1 and TRBJ1-1; D not certain. The germline gives CDR1 SQVTM, CDR2 ANQGSEA. The CDR3 covers 11 residues. Trimming took off 3 bases at V and 1 base at J, with 3 bases between the two ends. CDR3 bases: TGCAGCGTTGACACGAACACTGAAGCTTTCTTT. It is translated as CSVDTNTEAFF.

This chain uses TRBV20-1 with TRBJ1-2; 12 nucleotides line up with TRBD1. Per the germline V gene, CDR1 is DFQATT and CDR2 is SNEGSKA (reference sequence). This CDR3 comprises 15 residues. Trimming removed 2 bases from V and 4 bases from J; junction bases left unmatched: 5. This CDR3 reads CSARTGTGGRYGYTF. The CDR3 nucleotides are TGCAGTGCTAGAACCGGGACAGGGGGCCGCTATGGCTACACCTTC.

This clonotype was seen more than once but under ten times. The rearrangement uses TRBV12-3 or TRBV12-4 and TRBJ2-2; 15 bases map to TRBD2. The CDR3 has 17 amino acids. V gave up 5 bases and J gave up 3 bases; unmatched junction bases: 4. The CDR3 nucleotides read TGTGCCAGCAGTAGGACTAGCGGGGGGGATTACACCGGGGAGCTGTTTTTT. Translating gives CASSRTSGGDYTGELFF.

V gene TRBV7-2 combines with J gene TRBJ2-1, with a tentative D call TRBD2 (5 bases). CDR1 SGHTA and CDR2 FQGNSA come from the germline V gene. The CDR3 contains 12 residues. V was trimmed by 7 bases and J by 8 bases, leaving 12 bases between them. In nucleotides, the CDR3 is TGTGCCAGCACCCAGCCGAGGGATGAGCAGTTCTTC. This encodes CASTQPRDEQFF.

The chain links TRBV5-1 to TRBJ1-3, with D tentatively TRBD1 (5 bases). V was trimmed by 3 bases and J by 2 bases, leaving 6 bases between them. Germline assignment: CDR1 SGHRS and CDR2 YFSETQ. The CDR3 is 13 amino acids. CDR3 protein: CASSWDAGNTIYF. In DNA form, the CDR3 reads TGCGCCAGCAGCTGGGACGCTGGAAACACCATATATTTT.